The rows below give T cell receptor beta chains drawn from one sample of a study of regulatory T cells in long-lasting Graves disease. In TCRdb, the multiplex PCR reads were re-called with MiXCR into one record per CDR3 protein. There are 250,000 to 300,000 distinct CDR3 sequences in the sample; under 20% occur only once, and around 15% lies in the top ten. This sample was shared with a second study, whose subject was T cells in Graves' hyperthyroidism and ophthalmopathy.

The sequencing here drew on peripheral blood mononuclear cells (PBMCs), taken at new diagnosis, from a patient treated with antithyroid drugs. The receptors derive from a woman in her twenties or thirties with Graves disease. Both conserved end residues are trimmed from each CDR3.

len	v_gene	j_gene	CDR3aa
11	TRBV10-3	TRBJ2-5	AISPEYQETQY
15	TRBV6-9	TRBJ1-2	ASSYSLKGDRGYGYT
13	TRBV12-3/TRBV12-4	TRBJ2-1	ASSPGTSGATEQF
10	TRBV12-3/TRBV12-4	TRBJ1-6	ASKQGNSPLH
9	TRBV6-2/TRBV6-3	TRBJ2-1	ASSPSFGWF
15	TRBV18	TRBJ2-1	ASSPTSGLSSYNEQF
11	TRBV19	TRBJ2-7	ASSALGNNEQY
10	TRBV29-1	TRBJ1-2	SAGHHSRGYT
11	TRBV12-3/TRBV12-4	TRBJ1-2	ASRPGQDYGYT
14	TRBV10-3	TRBJ1-1	AISENLGGAYTEAF
13	TRBV12-3/TRBV12-4	TRBJ2-1	ASSHRGGTYNEQF
12	TRBV19	TRBJ1-4	ASSLGGRREKLF
13	TRBV2	TRBJ2-2	ASSDLASNTGELL
12	TRBV20-1	TRBJ1-4	SARKGGPDEKLF
14	TRBV7-3	TRBJ2-1	ASSSTDRGSYNEQF
14	TRBV18	TRBJ2-6	ASSRLQLAGANVLT
13	TRBV10-2	TRBJ1-2	ASSEDRPFNYGYT
13	TRBV20-1	TRBJ2-7	SARGLAGDSYEQY
12	TRBV7-9	TRBJ1-1	ASSLGLGAGEAF
12	TRBV10-3	TRBJ1-6	AIRMGQGNSPLH
11	TRBV11-3	TRBJ2-1	ASSRWQHNEQF
14	TRBV6-1	TRBJ1-3	ASGERGTLSGNTIY
12	TRBV20-1	TRBJ2-7	SAIHGTGTYEQY
13	TRBV12-3/TRBV12-4	TRBJ2-5	ASSLFQGRGETQY
12	TRBV6-1	TRBJ1-2	ASSRSRETYGYT
12	TRBV5-6	TRBJ2-2	ASIVQANTGELF
15	TRBV24-1	TRBJ2-3	ATSDSRTGSMGGTQY
13	TRBV13	TRBJ1-1	ASSLVQGADTEAF
14	TRBV14	TRBJ2-2	ASSRTRDGNTGELF
12	TRBV19	TRBJ1-2	ASSIEGRGYGYT
8	TRBV20-1	TRBJ2-3	SPRAGGQY
14	TRBV7-2	TRBJ1-4	ASSPSGGTWPEKLF
14	TRBV12-3/TRBV12-4	TRBJ2-3	ASSSGTSGVTDTQY